Sequencing of this T cell receptor (beta chain) was carried out in a study of T-cell reconstitution after alpha-beta-depleted transplantation in children. Concerning this clonotype: The antigen is undetermined.

Study-level points and caveats: Certain patients had high TCRbeta diversity at day 60, and it came from recipient T cells and thymic progenitors that survived. Alpha-beta T cells about two months after transplant reportedly derived from several hundred expanded graft clones. Newly produced T cells mostly provided counts and TCRbeta diversity after one year, as hyperexpanded clones declined.

This CDR3 has 14 amino acids. Trimming left V 6 bases short and J 0 bases short, with 15 bases between. The V gene's germline CDR1 is SQVTM and CDR2 ANQGSEA. Preparation of the TCRbeta library was carried out with unique molecular identifiers. MiXCR was run by TCRdb on the PCR reads, yielding one entry per CDR3 protein. The sample records roughly 300,000 distinct CDR3 sequences, around 10% being singletons. The rearrangement uses TRBV29-1 and TRBJ2-7; the D call may be TRBD1 or TRBD2 (5 bases each). The TCR originated in a male patient between 2 and 10 years old who had a stem cell transplant for chronic granulomatous disease, so the T cells may come from the graft donor. The sample in question was peripheral blood, obtained 180 days after TCRalphabeta/CD19-depleted stem cell transplant. Here the CDR3 reads CSVQGWGTSYEQYF. CDR3 in DNA: TGCAGCGTCCAAGGGTGGGGGACCTCCTACGAGCAGTACTTC.